This T cell receptor beta chain comes out of a study of shared clonotypes between healthy human individuals. Study-level results: Read depth was anticipated to influence clonotype sharing among donors.

Trimming took off 3 bases at V and 1 base at J, with 9 bases between the two ends. The germline gives CDR1 GTSNPN, CDR2 SVGIG (reference sequence). The CDR3 has 13 amino acids. This clone counts as medium-sized (0.01 to 0.1%). What it recognizes is unknown. This same CDR3 is encoded by further DNA sequences in the sample. Some clones are missing from TCRdb's copy, which holds only in-frame ones; the method was immunoSEQ multiplex PCR. This sample has roughly 95,000 clones; over 40% occur once, and the top ten carry around 15%. This TCR derives from a woman between 40 and 55 years old in good health. Some clones in this sample may be carry-over from other donors' samples. Sequencing input: PBMCs. This chain uses TRBV30 with TRBJ1-1; no definite D call. The CDR3 DNA follows: TGTGCCTGGAGCGTTGGGAGGAACACTGAAGCTTTCTTT. Translating gives CAWSVGRNTEAFF.